This T cell receptor beta chain was sequenced for a study of cytomegalovirus exposure and HLA in healthy donors. Whole-study findings and limits: In a later analysis, at a false discovery rate of 0.05, fewer than 20,000 TCR beta sequences matched HLA alleles.

Comments on this clone: What it binds is not known.

Though nominally healthy at sampling, donors likely had unrecorded immune exposures. PCR involved 60 Vbeta and 13 Jbeta primers. Only in-frame clones appear in the TCRdb table, and some are missing; sequencing was by immunoSEQ multiplex PCR. The sample has roughly 140,000 clones, roughly 80% seen once. The CDR3 loop spans 16 amino acids. Germline-derived CDR1 and CDR2 are MNHNS and SASEGT. V was shortened by 1 base and J by 0 bases, with 10 bases between the two germline ends. Sequencing was carried out using PBMCs. The rearrangement joins TRBV6-1 to TRBJ1-3; no firm D call. This receptor was taken from a woman between 35 and 50 years old in good health and CMV-seropositive. The CDR3 loop is CASSEVAGRSGNTIYF. The CDR3 nucleotides read TGTGCCAGCAGTGAAGTGGCAGGCCGCTCTGGAAACACCATATATTTT.